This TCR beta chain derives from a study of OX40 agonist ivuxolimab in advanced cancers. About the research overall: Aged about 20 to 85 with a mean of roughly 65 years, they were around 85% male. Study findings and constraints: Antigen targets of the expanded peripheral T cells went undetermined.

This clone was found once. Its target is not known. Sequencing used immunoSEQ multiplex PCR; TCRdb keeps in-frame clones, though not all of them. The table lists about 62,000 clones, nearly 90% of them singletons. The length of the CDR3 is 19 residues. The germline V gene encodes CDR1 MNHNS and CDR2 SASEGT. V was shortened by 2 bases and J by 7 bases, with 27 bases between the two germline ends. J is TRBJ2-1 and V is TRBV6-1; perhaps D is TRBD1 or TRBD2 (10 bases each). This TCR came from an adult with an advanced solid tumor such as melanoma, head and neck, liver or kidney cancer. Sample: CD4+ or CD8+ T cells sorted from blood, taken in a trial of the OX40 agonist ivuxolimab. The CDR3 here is CASSEFGTGVLAGVNEQFF. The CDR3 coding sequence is TGTGCCAGCAGTGAATTCGGGACAGGGGTCCTAGCGGGAGTGAATGAGCAGTTCTTC.